Here is one TCR beta chain with its context. Its antigen is not yet known. There are no base qualities to consult, and no much larger clone falls within one base. The sample's time point label, in plain terms: about 28 days (+/-7) after the second vaccine dose. AZD1222 recipients with second doses at about 4 weeks or about 12 weeks were pooled, because spike-specific TCR depth and breadth did not differ between schedules. Vaccinee samples came from UK trials COV001 and COV002, including a single-blind randomized controlled phase 2/3 trial of AZD1222 (ChAdOx1 nCoV-19) in healthy adults. Trial participant PBMC samples were collected at day 0 and day 28 after the second dose for TCRbeta chain sequencing. This sample was included in a study of T cell responses to AZD1222 COVID-19 vaccine (dated by TCRdb to about 2021). With respect to the entire study: TCR sequencing covered fewer than 250 trial participants: 200 to 220 given two doses of AZD1222 and 26 given two doses of MenACWY control vaccine. Trial participants were enrolled by age into subgroups of 18-55, 56-69 and 70-plus years, and about 150, 27 and 61 TCR-sequenced participants, respectively, were included in these subgroups. Beyond this particular receptor, the publication reports: Because no day 14 peak-response samples were available, repertoires were characterized only after the peak T cell response. Conclusions about previously exposed vaccinees are limited, since just a handful of AZD1222 recipients were seropositive for SARS-CoV-2 at baseline. The 56-69-year group was small, and its depth increase did not reach significance, likely because of low power. Participants were mostly white British and included more females than males, and it was suggested by the authors that clonal diversity may have been underestimated. A significant rise in spike-specific TCR breadth and depth was observed after two AZD1222 doses relative to day 0 and relative to MenACWY recipients. The vaccine-associated CD4 TCRs covered the entire spike protein, and the dominant responses fell in regions 160-218 and 743-854. Reportedly, close to half of the unique spike-specific TCRs recognized epitopes lying outside the regions that are mutated in the B.1.351 and B.1.1.7 variants.

Between the V and J ends, shortened by 6 bases and 1 base respectively, the junction contains 10 bases. Based on the germline V gene (reference sequence), the CDR1 and CDR2 sequences are LNHDA and SQIVND. Measured from the cysteine to the phenylalanine, the CDR3 is 13 residues long. Only CDR3 DNA is held: 39 bases, read in frame from base 1. The CDR3 regions of human TCRbeta chains were analyzed by immunosequencing. As for how the authors treated the data: Repertoire TCRs were checked for matches against a reference library of SARS-CoV-2-specific TCRs that had been generated using the MIRA antigen-specificity platform. Breadth meant the fraction of unique TCRs that were SARS-CoV-2-associated, whereas depth meant the fraction of total T cells that were SARS-CoV-2-associated. Each spike-specific TCR was assigned to its reactive spike region and to a CD4 or CD8 class using the MIRA data. Log10-transformed breadth and depth values were compared by one-way ANOVA with Sidak's multiple comparisons tests. TCRdb provides this immuneACCESS table in a form limited to in-frame rearrangements. Some clones are lacking; in checked studies, under half of them reflect an unresolved V gene, and why the rest are absent is not known. V, J and clone size derive from that table, while D and trimming were established from the DNA sequence. For this sample the table gives 150,000 to 200,000 clones, of which around 90% were detected only once. Together, the top ten hold 1.9% of the sample.

Sequenced material: peripheral blood, taken 28 days after the second AZD1222 dose. This sequence was found in an adult who received the AZD1222 COVID-19 vaccine. The chain couples TRBV19 to TRBJ2-7; tentative D gene TRBD1, with 6 bases matching. The base sequence is TGTGCCAGTAGGACACAGGGTTCCTACGAGCAGTACTTC. It translates to CASRTQGSYEQYF. The CDR3, completed at both ends by the reference TRBV19 and TRBJ2-7 genes, gives the full variable domain DGGITQSPKYLFRKEGQNVTLSCEQNLNHDAMYWYRQDPGQGLRLIYYSQIVNDFQKGDIAEGYSVSREKKESFPLTVTSAQKNPTAFYLCASRTQGSYEQYFGPGTRLTVT.